This TCR beta chain was captured by sequencing in a study of T cell responses to AZD1222 COVID-19 vaccine. Across the study: Second-dose timings of about 4 or about 12 weeks were pooled. Study-wide points: Repertoires were sampled only after the peak T cell response. Most donors were white British, females outnumbered males, and clonal diversity was possibly underestimated.

CDR1 is MDHEN and CDR2 is SYDVKM in the germline V gene. Trimming took off 2 bases at V and 7 bases at J, with 14 bases between the two ends. CDR3 length: 14 amino acids. As concerns this clone: The antigen remains unidentified.

The assay was immunoSEQ multiplex PCR, and TCRdb's table has in-frame clones only and misses some. The sample lists around 110,000 clones, around 94% occurring once. The chain employs TRBV28 and TRBJ1-1; tentatively, D is TRBD1 (6 bases). This TCR was recovered from an adult in good health. The sample was peripheral blood, taken on day 0 of AZD1222 vaccination. In nucleotides, the CDR3 is TGTGCCAGCAGTTTAGTCAGGGGTTCGAATGAAGCTTTCTTT. It translates to CASSLVRGSNEAFF. The full variable domain, rest sourced from reference TRBV28 and TRBJ1-1, is DVKVTQSSRYLVKRTGEKVFLECVQDMDHENMFWYRQDPGLGLRLIYFSYDVKMKEKGDIPEGYSVSREKKERFSLILESASTNQTSMYLCASSLVRGSNEAFFGQGTRLTVV.